What follows describes a single T cell receptor (beta chain). This table comes from immunoSEQ multiplex PCR, and its TCRdb copy is limited to in-frame clones, with some not included. The sample consists of roughly 83,000 clones, 82% of them appearing once. This sample stems from a study of control samples from healthy donors and cancer patients. The V gene end was trimmed by 6 bases and the J gene end by 5 bases; junction bases not matched to a gene: 11. The CDR3 covers 14 residues. Germline V lookup: CDR1 SQVTM, CDR2 ANQGSEA. The J gene is TRBJ2-7, the V gene TRBV29-1; the match to TRBD1 covers 9 bases. The receptor's source is a woman between 55 and 75 years old in good health. Sequences were obtained from blood. CDR3 sequence: CSVLRGTGSNEQYF. Here the CDR3 DNA reads TGCAGCGTCCTCAGGGGGACAGGGTCAAACGAGCAGTACTTC.